This T cell receptor (beta chain) was captured in a study of beta chain features in type 1 diabetes. The whole isolated RNA underwent reverse transcription, so sequencing captured expressed TCRB transcripts. Method: immunoSEQ multiplex PCR; TCRdb's copy keeps in-frame clones and lacks some. The sample carries 300,000 to 350,000 clones, 6.5% to 10% recorded once. Germline V gene sequence: CDR1 LGHNA, CDR2 YNFKEQ. This CDR3 is built from 14 residues. Trimming removed 4 bases from V and 8 bases from J; junction bases left unmatched: 8. The clonotype originates from a woman between 18 and 29 years old in good health. The source material was central memory CD4+ T cells from blood. The V gene is TRBV4-2, the J gene TRBJ1-2, with TRBD1 matching over 9 bases. CDR3: CASSLGQGNKGYTF. The CDR3 DNA is TGTGCCAGCAGCCTCGGACAGGGGAATAAAGGCTACACCTTC.